The rows below give T cell receptor beta chains drawn from one sample of a study of blood T cell repertoires in COVID-19. Only in-frame clones appear in the TCRdb table, and some are missing; sequencing was by immunoSEQ multiplex PCR. The sample has over 250,000 clones; about nine tenths are singletons. Sequencing used peripheral blood. The origin of the receptors is a woman aged 55-70 years with acute or convalescent COVID-19. CDR3s include the opening cysteine and the closing phenylalanine or tryptophan. A D gene is named only where the DNA matches it firmly. Some rows have no size entry. The others give once, few or many, or a class for an expanded clone.

v_gene	j_gene	d_gene	abundance	CDR3nt	CDR3aa
TRBV4-3	TRBJ2-1	NA	NA	TGCGCCAGCAGCCAAGATTATGGGGGAGGTGAGCAGTTCTTC	CASSQDYGGGEQFF
TRBV23-1	TRBJ1-3	TRBD1	NA	TGCGCCAGCAGTCGCCCCGGGACAGGGGGCCACAGGAGCTCTGGAAACACCATATATTTT	CASSRPGTGGHRSSGNTIYF
TRBV14	TRBJ2-1	TRBD1	NA	TGTGCCAGCAGCACCCGGGACAGGGGTAGAAATGAGCAGTTCTTC	CASSTRDRGRNEQFF
TRBV4-1	TRBJ1-5	NA	NA	TGCGCCAGCAGCCAAGAAAATGCAGGGAACAGCAATCAGCCCCAGCATTTT	CASSQENAGNSNQPQHF
TRBV30	TRBJ1-1	NA	NA	TGTGCCTGGAGGGGGGGGGCCTCGACACTGAACACTGAAGCTTTCTTT	CAWRGGASTLNTEAFF
TRBV24-1	TRBJ2-3	TRBD2	NA	TGTGCCACCAGTGACTTATGGACTAGCGGGAACACAGATACGCAGTATTTT	CATSDLWTSGNTDTQYF
TRBV20-1	TRBJ2-4	TRBD1	NA	TGCAGTGCTAGTTATTGGGACAGGGCCAAAAACATTCAGTACTTC	CSASYWDRAKNIQYF
TRBV9	TRBJ1-6	NA	NA	TGTGCCAGCAGCTTGAGAGGTGGGAATTCACCCCTCCACTTT	CASSLRGGNSPLHF
TRBV14	TRBJ2-1	TRBD2	once	TGTGCCAGCAGCCAAGATAGGGCTAGCGGGAGGAGGAGCTCCTACAATGAGCAGTTCTTC	CASSQDRASGRRSSYNEQFF
TRBV28	TRBJ2-7	NA	once	TGTGCCAGCAGCACACGGGTACGATACGAGCAGTACTTC	CASSTRVRYEQYF
TRBV5-6	TRBJ1-4	NA	NA	TGTGCCAGCAGCGAACGGTGGGGTGGACAAACTAATGAAAAACTGTTTTTT	CASSERWGGQTNEKLFF
TRBV14	TRBJ1-1	NA	NA	TGTGCCAGCAGCCAATTGGGACAGAACACTGAAGCTTTCTTT	CASSQLGQNTEAFF
TRBV20-1	TRBJ1-3	NA	NA	TGCAGTGCTAGTGGTCAGGGTAACACCATATATTTT	CSASGQGNTIYF
TRBV19	TRBJ2-3	NA	once	TGTGCCAGTAGTATGCTGGGGCGCACAGATACGCAGTATTTT	CASSMLGRTDTQYF
TRBV14	TRBJ2-1	NA	NA	TGTGCCAGCAGCCAAGTCGCAGGGAGGTCTGAGGTCTTC	CASSQVAGRSEVF
TRBV5-6	TRBJ2-7	NA	NA	TGTGCCAGCAGCACCAGGGAGAGGGGAGGCCACGAGCAGTACTTC	CASSTRERGGHEQYF
TRBV4-2	TRBJ1-2	TRBD1	once	TGTGCCAGCAGCCAAGATGAGGGACAGAAGGGCTACACCTTC	CASSQDEGQKGYTF
TRBV2	TRBJ2-7	NA	NA	TGTGCCAGCAGTGTACAGGGTCTCGAGCAGTACTTC	CASSVQGLEQYF
TRBV5-1	TRBJ1-1	TRBD1	NA	TGCGCCAGCAGCGCGCAGGGGGCGGGGAACACTGAAGCTTTCTTT	CASSAQGAGNTEAFF
TRBV4-3	TRBJ1-2	NA	NA	TGCGCCAGCAGCCAAGATCAAGGTGCAGGGGCGGGCTATGGCTACACCTTC	CASSQDQGAGAGYGYTF
TRBV29-1	TRBJ1-3	TRBD1	NA	TGCAGCGTGAAGGACAGGTCCTCTGGAAACACCATATATTTT	CSVKDRSSGNTIYF
TRBV21-1	TRBJ2-1	NA	NA	TGTGCCAGCAGCTCCCGGGGGAGTCCACGGGACAATGAGCAGTTCTTC	CASSSRGSPRDNEQFF
TRBV19	TRBJ2-3	TRBD2	NA	TGTGCCAGTAGTACCGGGACTAGCGGGAGGGCTAGAGATACGCAGTATTTT	CASSTGTSGRARDTQYF
TRBV2	TRBJ2-7	NA	few	TGTGCCAGCAGTGATCTACAACGGCTAGCGAACCGCTGGGAGCAGTACTTC	CASSDLQRLANRWEQYF
TRBV11-2	TRBJ1-2	TRBD1	NA	TGTGCCAGCAGCTTAGAAGACAGGGGGCCATATGGCTACACCTTC	CASSLEDRGPYGYTF
TRBV11-3	TRBJ1-1	NA	NA	TGTGCCAGCAGCCCTGGCGCCACAGGGAACACTGAAGCTTTCTTT	CASSPGATGNTEAFF
TRBV30	TRBJ1-6	TRBD1	NA	TGTGCCTGGAGTGGAACAGGGGGTACACCCCTCCACTTT	CAWSGTGGTPLHF
TRBV18	TRBJ1-2	NA	NA	TGTGCCAGCTCACCAGGTTACAGGAACTATGGCTACACCTTC	CASSPGYRNYGYTF
TRBV27	TRBJ2-1	TRBD2	NA	TGTGCCAGCAGGGGACTACTCAATGAGCAGTTCTTC	CASRGLLNEQFF
TRBV28	TRBJ1-2	NA	NA	TGTGCCAGCACCCCCGGGGGGCCCGTCCGAGGCTACACCTTC	CASTPGGPVRGYTF
TRBV2	TRBJ1-2	NA	NA	TGTGCCAGCAGTGAAGGTGACAGTGCCCGTAACTATGGCTACACCTTC	CASSEGDSARNYGYTF
TRBV5-1	TRBJ2-2	NA	once	TGCGCCAGCAGCTTGCGGCGGGGAGGCAACACCGGGGAGCTGTTTTTT	CASSLRRGGNTGELFF
TRBV6-2/TRBV6-3	TRBJ2-1	TRBD2	NA	TGTGCCAGCAGTTACAAGAGCGGGGGGGCGGACAATGAGCAGTTCTTC	CASSYKSGGADNEQFF
TRBV28	TRBJ1-4	NA	NA	TGTGCCAGCAGGCTGACGGGGGGGAGGGAAAAACTGTTTTTT	CASRLTGGREKLFF
TRBV3-1/TRBV3-2	TRBJ2-3	NA	NA	TGTGCCAGCAGCCAACCCCTAGTCAACACAGATACGCAGTATTTT	CASSQPLVNTDTQYF
TRBV9	TRBJ2-3	NA	NA	TGTGCCAGCAGCCCCCCGAGAGGCCGCACAGATACGCAGTATTTT	CASSPPRGRTDTQYF
TRBV7-2	TRBJ2-7	TRBD2	many	TGTGCCAGCAGCTCAAGATTGTCTGGCGGCGGGGGGGCTTACGAGCAGTACTTC	CASSSRLSGGGGAYEQYF
TRBV27	TRBJ2-1	NA	NA	TGTGCCAGCAGTCCGACAGTTCCTTCCTACAATGAGCAGTTCTTC	CASSPTVPSYNEQFF
TRBV7-6	TRBJ2-3	NA	NA	TGTGCCAGCAGCCAAAGGTCCCTAGCAACAGATACGCAGTATTTT	CASSQRSLATDTQYF
TRBV15	TRBJ2-5	TRBD1	NA	TGTGCCACCAGCAGAGGAACAGGGGGAACGACCCAGTACTTC	CATSRGTGGTTQYF
TRBV14	TRBJ1-1	NA	NA	TGTGCCAGCAGCCTGCCGCAGGGCAGGCCTTTCTTT	CASSLPQGRPFF
TRBV27	TRBJ2-2	TRBD1	NA	TGTGCCAGCAGTTTAAGGGGGCAGGGGGCCACCGGGGAGCTGTTTTTT	CASSLRGQGATGELFF
TRBV25-1	TRBJ1-4	TRBD1	NA	TGTGCCAGCAGTCCTTTTACAGGGGGCGATGAAAAACTGTTTTTT	CASSPFTGGDEKLFF
TRBV7-6	TRBJ2-7	TRBD1	NA	TGTGCCAGCAGCCAACCCAAGGGACAGCTCTCCTACGAGCAGTACTTC	CASSQPKGQLSYEQYF
TRBV9	TRBJ1-1	NA	NA	TGTGCCAGCAGCCTCCAATCCAGGGGCATAGGTGAAGCTTTCTTT	CASSLQSRGIGEAFF
TRBV7-6	TRBJ2-7	NA	few	TGTGCCAGCAGTGCCATTGGACAGTCCTACGAGCAGTACTTC	CASSAIGQSYEQYF
TRBV5-6	TRBJ2-2	NA	NA	TGTGCCAGCAGCTTCCCCAGCACCGGGGAGCTGTTTTTT	CASSFPSTGELFF
TRBV7-9	TRBJ1-2	NA	NA	TGTGCCAGCAACCAACAGGACTATGGCTACACCTTC	CASNQQDYGYTF
TRBV9	TRBJ2-1	TRBD1	NA	TGTGCCAGCAGCGTAGCCGGACAGGGAGGCGAGAATGAGCAGTTCTTC	CASSVAGQGGENEQFF
TRBV5-1	TRBJ2-7	TRBD2	NA	TGCGCCAGCAGCTTGGCCCCAGGGGAGCGGGGGAGGACCTACGAGCAGTACTTC	CASSLAPGERGRTYEQYF
TRBV28	TRBJ2-2	TRBD1	NA	TGTGCCAGCAGCATACCCGGGACAGGGTACACCGGGGAGCTGTTTTTT	CASSIPGTGYTGELFF
TRBV4-1	TRBJ1-5	NA	NA	TGCGCCAGCAGCCAGAGACTAGCCTTTAGCAATCAGCCCCAGCATTTT	CASSQRLAFSNQPQHF
TRBV4-1	TRBJ1-2	NA	NA	TGCGCCAGCAGCCAAGAGCGGATGGGGGGGAACTATGGCTACACCTTC	CASSQERMGGNYGYTF
TRBV7-9	TRBJ2-3	TRBD2	NA	TGTGCCAGCAGCGTCCCGGGACTAGCGGGGGGTGGGGATACGCAGTATTTT	CASSVPGLAGGGDTQYF
TRBV28	TRBJ1-1	TRBD1	NA	TGTGCCAGCAGTTCCCCGACAGGGCCGGTCACTGAAGCTTTCTTT	CASSSPTGPVTEAFF
TRBV6-2/TRBV6-3	TRBJ2-5	TRBD1	once	TGTGCCAGCAGCGCCAGGGGGTACCAAGAGACCCAGTACTTC	CASSARGYQETQYF
TRBV7-9	TRBJ1-2	TRBD1	NA	TGTGCCAGCAGCTCAACAGGGGATGGGGGCTACACCTTC	CASSSTGDGGYTF
TRBV24-1	TRBJ1-1	NA	NA	TGTGCCACCAGTGATTTTTCCGGTGAAGCTTTCTTT	CATSDFSGEAFF
TRBV6-5	TRBJ2-5	TRBD2	NA	TGTGCCAGCAGTTCCCGTAGGCGGGGGGGAAAAGAGACCCAGTACTTC	CASSSRRRGGKETQYF